This T cell receptor beta chain derives from a study of CD8+ T cells in alopecia areata. Turning to the study itself: Donor skin was harvested from 6-12-month-old C3H/HeJ mice with spontaneous alopecia and grafted onto roughly 7-11-week-old female C3H/HeJ recipients. Study conclusions and caveats: Especially in alopecia totalis/universalis, lesional scalp showed greater clonality than normal scalp did. Although TCR sharing was seen in mice, sharing across patients was less clear, possibly for HLA-related reasons. The study also sequences resident alphabeta T cells of normal skin in scalp samples.

Extraction and reverse transcription of RNA yielded cDNA as the sequencing template. This table comes from immunoSEQ multiplex PCR, and its TCRdb copy is limited to in-frame clones, with some not included. This sample comprises 290,000 or so clones, none seen once only. CDR3 length equals 16 residues. V lost 5 bases and J lost 2; bases outside the gene matches: 12. Germline V gene data show CDR1 as FNHDT and CDR2 as SITEND (reference sequence). On the basis of CD4, CD8alpha, NKG2D, NKG2ACE and other markers, pooled cutaneous lymph node cells were sorted. As for this clone: The antigen remains unidentified. These gene names are mouse names. The CDR3 end falls 4 residues outside the read, so it is completed with the germline J gene.

The sequencing sample was made of CD4+ T cells sorted from a lymph node. The chain uses TRBV19 and TRBJ1-2, with 7 nucleotides matching TRBD1. The TCR comes from a C3H/HeJ mouse with alopecia areata. The mouse strain carries the MHC haplotype H2-k. CDR3 DNA, as far as it was read: TGTGCCAGCAGCAACTCCCTCCAGACAGGGAACTCC. Translated: CASSNSLQTGNS. The CDR3 in its entirety is CASSNSLQTGNSDYTF.